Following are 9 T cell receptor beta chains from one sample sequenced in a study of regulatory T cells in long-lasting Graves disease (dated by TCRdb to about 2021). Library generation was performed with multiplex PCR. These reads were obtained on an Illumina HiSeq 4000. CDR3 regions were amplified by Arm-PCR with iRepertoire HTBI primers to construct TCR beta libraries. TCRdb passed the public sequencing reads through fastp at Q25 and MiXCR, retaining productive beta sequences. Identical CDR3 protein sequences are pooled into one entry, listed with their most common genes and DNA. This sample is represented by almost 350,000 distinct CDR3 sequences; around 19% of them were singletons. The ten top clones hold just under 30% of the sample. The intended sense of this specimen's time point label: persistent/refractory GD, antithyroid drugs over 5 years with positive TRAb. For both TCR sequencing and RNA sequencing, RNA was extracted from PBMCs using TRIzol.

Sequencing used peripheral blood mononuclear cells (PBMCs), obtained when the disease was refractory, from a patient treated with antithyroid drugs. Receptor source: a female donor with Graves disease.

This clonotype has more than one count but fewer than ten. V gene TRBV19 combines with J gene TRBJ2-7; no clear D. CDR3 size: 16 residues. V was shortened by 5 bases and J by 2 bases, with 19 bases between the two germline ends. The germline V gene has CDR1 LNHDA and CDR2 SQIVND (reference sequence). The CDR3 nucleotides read TGTGCCAGTAGTGGTTGGGGTCCAGCGAATCCCTACGAGCAGTACTTC. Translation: CASSGWGPANPYEQYF.

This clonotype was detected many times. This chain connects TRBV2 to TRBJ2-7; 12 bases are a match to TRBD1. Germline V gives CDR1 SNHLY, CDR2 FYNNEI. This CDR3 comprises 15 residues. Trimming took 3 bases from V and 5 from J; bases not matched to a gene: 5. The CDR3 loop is CASSDWGQGAHEQYF. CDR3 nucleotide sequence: TGTGCCAGCAGTGACTGGGGACAGGGGGCTCACGAGCAGTACTTC.

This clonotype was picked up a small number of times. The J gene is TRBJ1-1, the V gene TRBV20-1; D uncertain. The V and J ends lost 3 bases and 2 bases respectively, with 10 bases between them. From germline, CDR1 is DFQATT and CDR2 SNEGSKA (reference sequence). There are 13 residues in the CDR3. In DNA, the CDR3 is TGCAGTGCTAGTCTGGCGGGTAACACTGAAGCTTTCTTT. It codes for CSASLAGNTEAFF.

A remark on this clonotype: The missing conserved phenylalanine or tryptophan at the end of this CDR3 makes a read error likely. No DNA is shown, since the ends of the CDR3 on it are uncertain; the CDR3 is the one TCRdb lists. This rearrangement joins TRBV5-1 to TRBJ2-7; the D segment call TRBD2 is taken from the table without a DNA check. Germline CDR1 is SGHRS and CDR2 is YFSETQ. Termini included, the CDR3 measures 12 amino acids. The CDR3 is CASSLGFRRHPS.

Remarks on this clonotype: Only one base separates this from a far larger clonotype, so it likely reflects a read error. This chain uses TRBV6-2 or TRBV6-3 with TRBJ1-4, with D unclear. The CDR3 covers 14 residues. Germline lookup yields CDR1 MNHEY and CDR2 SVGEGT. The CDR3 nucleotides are TGTGCCAGCAGTGAAGGGTCGATTAATGAAAAACTGCTTTTT. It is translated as CASSEGSINEKLLF.

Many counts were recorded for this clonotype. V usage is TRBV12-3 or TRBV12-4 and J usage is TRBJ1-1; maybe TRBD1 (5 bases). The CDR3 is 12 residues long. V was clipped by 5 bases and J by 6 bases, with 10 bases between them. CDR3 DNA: TGTGCCAGCAGTCTCTGGGGGGCTGAAGCTTTCTTT. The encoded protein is CASSLWGAEAFF.

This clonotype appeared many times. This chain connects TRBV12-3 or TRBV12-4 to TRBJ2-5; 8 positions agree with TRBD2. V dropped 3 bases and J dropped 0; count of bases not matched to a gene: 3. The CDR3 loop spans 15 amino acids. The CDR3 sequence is CASSFQREYQETQYF. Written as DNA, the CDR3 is TGTGCCAGCAGTTTCCAGCGGGAGTACCAAGAGACCCAGTACTTC.

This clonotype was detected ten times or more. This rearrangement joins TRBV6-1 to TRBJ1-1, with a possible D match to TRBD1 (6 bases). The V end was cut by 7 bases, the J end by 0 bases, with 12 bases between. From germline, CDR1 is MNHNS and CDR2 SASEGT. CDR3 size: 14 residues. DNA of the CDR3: TGTGCCAGCACGGAGAGGACAGTGAACACTGAAGCTTTCTTT. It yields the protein CASTERTVNTEAFF.

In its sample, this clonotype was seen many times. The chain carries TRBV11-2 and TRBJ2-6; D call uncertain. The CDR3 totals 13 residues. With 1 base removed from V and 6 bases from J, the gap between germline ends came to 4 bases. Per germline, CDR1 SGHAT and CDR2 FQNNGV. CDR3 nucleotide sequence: TGTGCCAGCAGCTTAGGTCAGGCCAACGTCCTGACTTTC. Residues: CASSLGQANVLTF.